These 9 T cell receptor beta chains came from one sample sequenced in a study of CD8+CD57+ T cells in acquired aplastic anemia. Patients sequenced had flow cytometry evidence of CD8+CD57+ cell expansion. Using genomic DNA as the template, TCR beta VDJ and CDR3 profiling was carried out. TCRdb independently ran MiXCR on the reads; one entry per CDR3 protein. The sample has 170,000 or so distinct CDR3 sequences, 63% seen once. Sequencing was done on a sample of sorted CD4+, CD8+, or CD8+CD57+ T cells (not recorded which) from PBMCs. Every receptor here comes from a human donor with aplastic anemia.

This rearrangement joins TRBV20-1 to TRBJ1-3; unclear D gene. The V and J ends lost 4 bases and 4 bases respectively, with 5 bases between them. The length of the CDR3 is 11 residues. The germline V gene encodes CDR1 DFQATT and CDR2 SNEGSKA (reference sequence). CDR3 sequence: CSATGGNTIYF. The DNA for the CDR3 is TGCAGTGCTACGGGAGGAAACACCATATATTTT.

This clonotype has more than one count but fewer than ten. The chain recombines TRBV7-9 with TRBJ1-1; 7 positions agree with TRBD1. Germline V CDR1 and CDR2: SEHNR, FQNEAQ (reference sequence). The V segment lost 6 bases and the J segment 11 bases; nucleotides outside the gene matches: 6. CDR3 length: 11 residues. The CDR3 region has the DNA TGTGCCAGCAGTGTGACAGGGAATGCTTTCTTT. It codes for CASSVTGNAFF. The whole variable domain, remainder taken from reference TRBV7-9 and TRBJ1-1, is DTGVSQNPRHKITKRGQNVTFRCDPISEHNRLYWYRQTLGQGPEFLTYFQNEAQLEKSRLLSDRFSAERPKGSFSTLEIQRTEQGDSAMYLCASSVTGNAFFGQGTRLTVV.

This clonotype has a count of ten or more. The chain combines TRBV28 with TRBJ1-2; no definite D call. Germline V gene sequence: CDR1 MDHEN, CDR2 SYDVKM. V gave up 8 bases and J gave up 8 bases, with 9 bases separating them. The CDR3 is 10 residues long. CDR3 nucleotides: TGTGCCAGCCTCCAAGGAGGCTACACCTTC. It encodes CASLQGGYTF.

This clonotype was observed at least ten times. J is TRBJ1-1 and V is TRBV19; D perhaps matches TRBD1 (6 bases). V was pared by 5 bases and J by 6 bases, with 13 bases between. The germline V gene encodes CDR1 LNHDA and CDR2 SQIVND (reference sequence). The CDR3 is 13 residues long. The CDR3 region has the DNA TGTGCCAGTAGTTTACAGGGAACCCCTGAAGCTTTCTTT. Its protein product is CASSLQGTPEAFF.

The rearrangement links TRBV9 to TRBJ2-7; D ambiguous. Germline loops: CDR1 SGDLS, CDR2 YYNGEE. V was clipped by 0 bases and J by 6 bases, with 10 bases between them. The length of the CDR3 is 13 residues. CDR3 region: CASSVEGWGEQYF. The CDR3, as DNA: TGTGCCAGCAGCGTAGAGGGTTGGGGCGAGCAGTACTTC.

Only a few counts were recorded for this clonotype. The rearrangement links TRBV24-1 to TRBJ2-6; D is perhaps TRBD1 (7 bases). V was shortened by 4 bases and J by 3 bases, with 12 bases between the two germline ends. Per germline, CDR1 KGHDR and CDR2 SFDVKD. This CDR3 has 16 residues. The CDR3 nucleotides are TGTGCCACCAGTGACTACAGGGGAGGTGGGGCCAACGTCCTGACTTTC. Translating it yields CATSDYRGGGANVLTF.

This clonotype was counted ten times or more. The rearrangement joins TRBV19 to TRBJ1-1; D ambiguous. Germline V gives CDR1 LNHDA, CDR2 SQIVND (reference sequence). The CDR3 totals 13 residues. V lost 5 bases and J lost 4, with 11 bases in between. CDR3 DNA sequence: TGTGCCAGTAGTCTCTGGCAGGCCACTGAAGCTTTCTTT. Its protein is CASSLWQATEAFF.

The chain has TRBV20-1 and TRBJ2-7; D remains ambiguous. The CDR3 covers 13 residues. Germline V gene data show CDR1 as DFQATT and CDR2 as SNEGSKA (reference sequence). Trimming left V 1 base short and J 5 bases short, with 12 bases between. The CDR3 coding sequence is TGCAGTGCTAGAGTCCAGGCTACGGACGAGCAGTACTTC. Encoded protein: CSARVQATDEQYF.

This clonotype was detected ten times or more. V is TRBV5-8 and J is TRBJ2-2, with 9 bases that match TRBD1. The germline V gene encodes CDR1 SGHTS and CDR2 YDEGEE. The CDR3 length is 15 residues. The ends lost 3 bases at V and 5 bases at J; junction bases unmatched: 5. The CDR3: CASSWGTGWTGELFF. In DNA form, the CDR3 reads TGTGCCAGCAGCTGGGGGACAGGGTGGACCGGGGAGCTGTTTTTT.